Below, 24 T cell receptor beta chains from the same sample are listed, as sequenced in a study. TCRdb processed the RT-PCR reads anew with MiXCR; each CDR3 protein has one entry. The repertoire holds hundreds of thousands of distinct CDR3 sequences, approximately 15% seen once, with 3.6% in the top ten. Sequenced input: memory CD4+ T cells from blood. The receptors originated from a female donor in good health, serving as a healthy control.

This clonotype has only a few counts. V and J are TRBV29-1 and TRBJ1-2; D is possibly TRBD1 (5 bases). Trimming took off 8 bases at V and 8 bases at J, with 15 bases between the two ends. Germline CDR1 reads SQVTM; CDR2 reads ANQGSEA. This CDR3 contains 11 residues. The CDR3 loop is CSLWQGGGYTF. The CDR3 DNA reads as TGCAGCCTATGGCAGGGCGGGGGCTACACCTTC.

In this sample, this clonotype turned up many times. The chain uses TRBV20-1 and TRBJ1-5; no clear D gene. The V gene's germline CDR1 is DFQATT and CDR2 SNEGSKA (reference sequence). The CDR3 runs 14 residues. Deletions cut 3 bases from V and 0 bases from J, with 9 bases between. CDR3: CSASLGGSNQPQHF. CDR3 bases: TGCAGTGCTAGTCTGGGAGGTAGCAATCAGCCCCAGCATTTT.

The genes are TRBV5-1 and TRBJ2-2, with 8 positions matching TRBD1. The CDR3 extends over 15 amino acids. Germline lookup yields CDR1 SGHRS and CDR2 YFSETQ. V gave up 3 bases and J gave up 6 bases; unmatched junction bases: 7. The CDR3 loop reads CASSSGQGSAGELFF. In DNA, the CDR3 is TGCGCCAGCAGCTCCGGACAGGGTAGTGCCGGGGAGCTGTTTTTT.

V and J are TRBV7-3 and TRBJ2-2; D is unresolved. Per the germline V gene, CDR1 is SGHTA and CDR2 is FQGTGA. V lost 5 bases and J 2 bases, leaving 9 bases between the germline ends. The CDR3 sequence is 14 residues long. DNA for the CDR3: TGTGCCAGCAGCCTCTCGTTCAACACCGGGGAGCTGTTTTTT. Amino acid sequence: CASSLSFNTGELFF.

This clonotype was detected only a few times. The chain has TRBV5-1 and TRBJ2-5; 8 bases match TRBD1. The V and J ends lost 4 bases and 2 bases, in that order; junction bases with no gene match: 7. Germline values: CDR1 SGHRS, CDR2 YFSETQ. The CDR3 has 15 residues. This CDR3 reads CASSGAGTGQETQYF. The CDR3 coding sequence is TGCGCCAGCAGCGGTGCCGGGACAGGACAAGAGACCCAGTACTTC. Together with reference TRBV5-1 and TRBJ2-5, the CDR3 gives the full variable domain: KAGVTQTPRYLIKTRGQQVTLSCSPISGHRSVSWYQQTPGQGLQFLFEYFSETQRNKGNFPGRFSGRQFSNSRSEMNVSTLELGDSALYLCASSGAGTGQETQYFGPGTRLLVL.

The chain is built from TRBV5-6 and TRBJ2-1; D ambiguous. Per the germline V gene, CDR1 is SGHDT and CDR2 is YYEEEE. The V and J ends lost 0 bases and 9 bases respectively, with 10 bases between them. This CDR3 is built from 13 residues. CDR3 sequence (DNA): TGTGCCAGCAGCTTGGACCCCATAGGTGAGCAGTTCTTC. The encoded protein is CASSLDPIGEQFF.

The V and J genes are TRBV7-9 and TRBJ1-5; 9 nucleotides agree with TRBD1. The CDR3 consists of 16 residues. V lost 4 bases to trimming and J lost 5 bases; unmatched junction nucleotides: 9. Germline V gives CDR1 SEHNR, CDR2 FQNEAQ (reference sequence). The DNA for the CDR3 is TGTGCCAGCAGCTCATGGGACAGGGACAAAGATCAGCCCCAGCATTTT. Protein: CASSSWDRDKDQPQHF.

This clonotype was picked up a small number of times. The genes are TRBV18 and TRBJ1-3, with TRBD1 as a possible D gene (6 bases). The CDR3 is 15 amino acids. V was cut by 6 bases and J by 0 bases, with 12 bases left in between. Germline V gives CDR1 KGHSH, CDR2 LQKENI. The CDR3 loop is CASSHGQPSGNTIYF. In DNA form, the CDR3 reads TGTGCCAGCTCCCACGGACAGCCCTCTGGAAACACCATATATTTT.

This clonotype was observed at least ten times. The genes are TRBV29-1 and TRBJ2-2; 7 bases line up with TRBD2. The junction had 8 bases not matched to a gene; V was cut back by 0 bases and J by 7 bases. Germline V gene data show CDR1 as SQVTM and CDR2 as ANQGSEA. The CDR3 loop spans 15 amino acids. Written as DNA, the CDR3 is TGCAGCGTTGAAGACAGGACTAGATGGAGCGGGGAGCTGTTTTTT. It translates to CSVEDRTRWSGELFF.

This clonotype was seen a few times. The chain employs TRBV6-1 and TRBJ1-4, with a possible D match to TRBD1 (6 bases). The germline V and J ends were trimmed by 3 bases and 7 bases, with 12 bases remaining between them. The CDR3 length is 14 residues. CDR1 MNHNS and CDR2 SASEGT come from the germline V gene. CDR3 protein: CASSDGGPGEKLFF. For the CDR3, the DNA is TGTGCCAGCAGTGATGGGGGGCCGGGTGAAAAACTGTTTTTT.

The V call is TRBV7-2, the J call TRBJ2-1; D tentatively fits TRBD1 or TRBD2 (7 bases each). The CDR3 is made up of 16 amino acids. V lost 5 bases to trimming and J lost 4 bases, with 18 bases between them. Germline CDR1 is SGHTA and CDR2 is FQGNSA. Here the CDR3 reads CASSGTGQGGYNEQFF. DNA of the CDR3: TGTGCCAGCAGCGGGACCGGGCAGGGGGGGTACAATGAGCAGTTCTTC.

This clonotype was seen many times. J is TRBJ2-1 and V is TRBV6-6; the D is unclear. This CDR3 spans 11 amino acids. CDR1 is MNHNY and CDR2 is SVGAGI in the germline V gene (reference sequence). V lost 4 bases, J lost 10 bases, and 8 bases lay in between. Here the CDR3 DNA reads TGTGCCAGCAGTTCCCGGGCCGAGCAGTTCTTC. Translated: CASSSRAEQFF.

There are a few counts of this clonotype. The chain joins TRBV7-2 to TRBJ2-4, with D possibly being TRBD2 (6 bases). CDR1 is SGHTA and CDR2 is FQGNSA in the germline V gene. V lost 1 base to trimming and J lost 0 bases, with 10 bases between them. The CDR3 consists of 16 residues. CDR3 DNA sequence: TGTGCCAGCAGCTTAGTGGTGGGACTAGCCAAAAACATTCAGTACTTC. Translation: CASSLVVGLAKNIQYF.

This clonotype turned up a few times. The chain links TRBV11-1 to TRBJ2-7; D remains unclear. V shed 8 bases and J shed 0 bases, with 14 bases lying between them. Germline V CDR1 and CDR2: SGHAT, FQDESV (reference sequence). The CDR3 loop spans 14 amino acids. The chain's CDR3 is CASGSRTVSYEQYF. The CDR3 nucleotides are TGTGCCAGCGGTAGTCGGACGGTCTCCTACGAGCAGTACTTC.

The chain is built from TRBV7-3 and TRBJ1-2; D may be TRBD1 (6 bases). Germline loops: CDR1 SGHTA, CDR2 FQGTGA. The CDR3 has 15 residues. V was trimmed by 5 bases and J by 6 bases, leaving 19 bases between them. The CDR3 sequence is CASSLGGAQVDGYTF. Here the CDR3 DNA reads TGTGCCAGCAGCCTAGGGGGGGCGCAGGTAGATGGCTACACCTTC.

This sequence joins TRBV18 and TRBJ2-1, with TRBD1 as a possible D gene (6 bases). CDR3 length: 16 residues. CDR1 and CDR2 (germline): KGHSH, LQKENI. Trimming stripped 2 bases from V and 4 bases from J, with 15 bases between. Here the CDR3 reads CASSPVGQGLYNEQFF. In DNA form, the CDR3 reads TGTGCCAGCTCACCAGTCGGGCAGGGGTTGTACAATGAGCAGTTCTTC.

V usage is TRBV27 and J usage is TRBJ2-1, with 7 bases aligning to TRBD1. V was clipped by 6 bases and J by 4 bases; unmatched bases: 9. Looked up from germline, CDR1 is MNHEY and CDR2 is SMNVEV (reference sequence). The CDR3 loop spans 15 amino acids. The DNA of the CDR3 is TGTGCCAGCAGCGGACCGGGACAGACTTACAATGAGCAGTTCTTC. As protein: CASSGPGQTYNEQFF.

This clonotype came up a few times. The CDR3 coding sequence is TGTGCCAGCAGCCAACGAGCGGGGCCCACAGATACGCAGTATTTT. Protein: CASSQRAGPTDTQYF. The chain recombines TRBV3-1 with TRBJ2-3; 7 positions agree with TRBD2. The J segment lost 2 bases and the V segment lost 2 bases, leaving 4 bases of the junction unmatched. The CDR3 covers 15 residues. Germline CDR1 reads LGHDT; CDR2 reads YNNKEL (reference sequence).

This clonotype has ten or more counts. The CDR3 DNA reads as TGTGCCAGCAGCCAACACTCGGGGACGCAGACCTACGAGCAGTACTTC. This sequence encodes CASSQHSGTQTYEQYF. The chain joins TRBV7-9 to TRBJ2-7; D is possibly TRBD1 or TRBD2 (5 bases each). Germline assignment: CDR1 SEHNR and CDR2 FQNEAQ (reference sequence). Trimming left V 5 bases short and J 2 bases short, with 19 bases between. The CDR3 contains 16 residues.

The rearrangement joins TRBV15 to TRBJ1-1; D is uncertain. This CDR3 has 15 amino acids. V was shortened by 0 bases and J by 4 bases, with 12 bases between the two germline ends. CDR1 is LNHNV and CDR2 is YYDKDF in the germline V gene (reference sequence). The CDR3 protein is CATSRDLGGFTEAFF. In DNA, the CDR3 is TGTGCCACCAGCAGAGATCTCGGTGGGTTCACTGAAGCTTTCTTT.

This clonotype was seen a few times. CDR3 protein: CASRGNYEQYF. DNA of the CDR3: TGTGCCAGCAGGGGCAACTACGAGCAGTACTTC. The chain carries TRBV6-1 and TRBJ2-7; D not certain. Trimming took off 6 bases at V and 3 bases at J, with 6 bases between the two ends. The germline gives CDR1 MNHNS, CDR2 SASEGT. This CDR3 spans 11 amino acids.

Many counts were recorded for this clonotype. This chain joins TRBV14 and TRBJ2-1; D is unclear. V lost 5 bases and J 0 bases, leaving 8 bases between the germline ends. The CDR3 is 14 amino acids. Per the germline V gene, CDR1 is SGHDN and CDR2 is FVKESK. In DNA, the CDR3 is TGTGCCAGCAGCTTAATTAGCTCCTACAATGAGCAGTTCTTC. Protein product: CASSLISSYNEQFF.

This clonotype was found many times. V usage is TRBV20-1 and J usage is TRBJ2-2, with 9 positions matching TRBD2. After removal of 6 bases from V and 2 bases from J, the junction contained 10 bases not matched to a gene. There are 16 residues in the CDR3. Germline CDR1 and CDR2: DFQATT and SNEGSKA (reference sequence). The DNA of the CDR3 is TGCAGTGCCCGAAGGGCGGGAGGGGTAAACACCGGGGAGCTGTTTTTT. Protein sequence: CSARRAGGVNTGELFF.

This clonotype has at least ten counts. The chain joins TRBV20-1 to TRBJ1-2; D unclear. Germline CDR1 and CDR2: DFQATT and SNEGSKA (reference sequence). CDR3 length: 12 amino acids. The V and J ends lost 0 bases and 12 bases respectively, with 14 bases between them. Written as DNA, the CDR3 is TGCAGTGCTAGAGATCGGGGTCGAGAGGACACCTTC. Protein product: CSARDRGREDTF.